The 18 T cell receptor beta chains given below trace back to one sample, sequenced in a study of neurological immune-mediated disorders. Each CDR3 protein gets one entry after TCRdb re-called the 5' RACE reads with MiXCR. Here the sample spans approximately 50,000 distinct CDR3 sequences, around 4% being singletons. Material for sequencing was PBMCs. The receptors were gathered from a man aged 55-75 years with multiple sclerosis.

This clonotype has a count of ten or more. The genes are TRBV20-1 and TRBJ2-1, with D tentatively TRBD2 (6 bases). The germline V gene has CDR1 DFQATT and CDR2 SNEGSKA (reference sequence). V was clipped by 5 bases and J by 1 base, with 12 bases between them. The CDR3 covers 14 residues. CDR3 amino acids: CSAQSGPSYNEQFF. CDR3 DNA: TGCAGTGCTCAAAGCGGGCCGTCCTACAATGAGCAGTTCTTC.

This clonotype was found many times. This chain joins TRBV20-1 and TRBJ2-3; 9 nucleotides line up with TRBD2. Trimming took 2 bases from V and 5 from J; bases not matched to a gene: 2. The CDR3 is 13 residues long. Germline CDR1 is DFQATT and CDR2 is SNEGSKA (reference sequence). CDR3 bases: TGCAGTGCTAGAATAGCGGGGGTAGATACGCAGTATTTT. Encoded protein: CSARIAGVDTQYF.

This clonotype has a count of ten or more. The genes are TRBV20-1 and TRBJ1-1; tentatively, D is TRBD1 (5 bases). V gave up 5 bases and J gave up 6 bases, with 16 bases separating them. The CDR3 covers 13 residues. The V gene's germline CDR1 is DFQATT and CDR2 SNEGSKA (reference sequence). The CDR3 loop is CSAQTGTLPEAFF. The CDR3 DNA sequence: TGCAGTGCTCAAACCGGGACCCTTCCTGAAGCTTTCTTT.

This clonotype was counted a few times. The rearrangement uses TRBV20-1 and TRBJ2-3; perhaps TRBD1 as D (6 bases). Trimming stripped 6 bases from V and 2 bases from J, with 12 bases between. This CDR3 has 13 residues. The germline gives CDR1 DFQATT, CDR2 SNEGSKA (reference sequence). As DNA, the CDR3 is TGCAGTGCAACGACAGGAAACACAGATACGCAGTATTTT. Its protein is CSATTGNTDTQYF.

There are many counts of this clonotype. This chain links TRBV20-1 with TRBJ2-5; the D gene is possibly TRBD2 (6 bases). Germline V gene data show CDR1 as DFQATT and CDR2 as SNEGSKA (reference sequence). This CDR3 region has 14 residues. V lost 0 bases, J lost 5 bases, and 13 bases lay in between. The CDR3 nucleotides read TGCAGTGCTAGAGATCAGCCTCTAGCGGAGACCCAGTACTTC. It is translated as CSARDQPLAETQYF.

This clonotype appeared many times. This chain connects TRBV20-1 to TRBJ2-5, with D perhaps matching TRBD1 (6 bases). CDR1 and CDR2 (germline): DFQATT, SNEGSKA (reference sequence). The V end lost 6 bases, the J end lost 1 base, and 18 bases lay between the germline ends. The CDR3 runs to 15 residues. As DNA, the CDR3 is TGCAGTGCGGGGAGTGGACAGAACTCCCAAGAGACCCAGTACTTC. Protein: CSAGSGQNSQETQYF.

This clonotype was detected many times. J is TRBJ1-4 and V is TRBV11-2, with D possibly matching TRBD1 (6 bases). The germline V and J ends were trimmed by 6 bases and 0 bases, with 14 bases remaining between them. CDR3 length: 16 amino acids. The germline CDR1 and CDR2 sequences are SGHAT and FQNNGV. This CDR3 is CASRGRDTSTNEKLFF. DNA for the CDR3: TGTGCCAGCAGGGGAAGGGACACTTCAACTAATGAAAAACTGTTTTTT.

V is TRBV20-1 and J is TRBJ1-2, with TRBD1 as a possible D gene (5 bases). The V gene's germline CDR1 is DFQATT and CDR2 SNEGSKA (reference sequence). The V end lost 3 bases, the J end lost 8 bases, and 19 bases lay between the germline ends. There are 14 residues in the CDR3. The DNA for the CDR3 is TGCAGTGCTAGCCAATCTACAGGTTCAGGCGGCTACACCTTC. Protein: CSASQSTGSGGYTF.

This clonotype has just a few counts. This chain connects TRBV3-1 to TRBJ2-7; D is unclear. Per germline, CDR1 LGHDT and CDR2 YNNKEL (reference sequence). V was pared by 1 base and J by 5 bases, with 6 bases between. The CDR3 runs to 12 residues. The CDR3 DNA follows: TGTGCCAGCAGCCAAGCGAGTCACGAGCAGTACTTC. This sequence encodes CASSQASHEQYF.

This clonotype was seen repeatedly, ten times or more. V is TRBV11-2 and J is TRBJ1-5; D is perhaps TRBD1 (6 bases). Germline V gives CDR1 SGHAT, CDR2 FQNNGV. V gave up 11 bases and J gave up 3 bases, with 11 bases separating them. The CDR3 contains 12 residues. The CDR3 DNA reads as TGTGCCTCACAGGGCTTCAATCAGCCCCAGCATTTT. Its translation: CASQGFNQPQHF.

This clonotype was recorded many times. The chain is built from TRBV7-9 and TRBJ2-5; possibly TRBD2 for D (6 bases). Germline assignment: CDR1 SEHNR and CDR2 FQNEAQ (reference sequence). Trimming shortened V by 1 base and J by 9 bases, and 15 bases separated the two germline ends. CDR3 length equals 14 residues. This CDR3 reads CASSLDVGGAAQYF. The DNA for the CDR3 is TGTGCCAGCAGCTTAGACGTGGGGGGAGCTGCCCAGTACTTC.

This clonotype showed up many times. This rearrangement joins TRBV6-1 to TRBJ1-5, with 7 bases fitting TRBD1. The CDR3 covers 13 residues. The germline V gene encodes CDR1 MNHNS and CDR2 SASEGT. V dropped 5 bases and J dropped 2; count of bases not matched to a gene: 0. The CDR3 loop reads CASSTGGNQPQHF. In DNA, the CDR3 is TGTGCCAGCAGTACAGGGGGCAATCAGCCCCAGCATTTT.

This clonotype came up many times. The chain links TRBV15 to TRBJ2-3; D is unresolved. Trimming left V 0 bases short and J 4 bases short, with 14 bases between. The germline V gene encodes CDR1 LNHNV and CDR2 YYDKDF (reference sequence). CDR3 length: 16 amino acids. The CDR3 coding sequence is TGTGCCACCAGCAGAGATCCGAGAGTAGAGGCAGATACGCAGTATTTT. Translating gives CATSRDPRVEADTQYF.

This clonotype was counted ten times or more. The junction differs from germline at one of its ends, possibly a read error. The V call is TRBV5-1, the J call TRBJ2-1; D unclear. CDR1 SGHRS and CDR2 YFSETQ come from the germline V gene. The CDR3 is 13 amino acids. The CDR3 sequence: CASSWDSYNEQFF. CDR3 DNA sequence: TGTGCCAGCAGCTGGGACTCCTACAATGAGCAGTTCTTC.

This clonotype was observed at least ten times. The chain has TRBV28 and TRBJ1-5, with unresolved D. Germline CDR1 is MDHEN and CDR2 is SYDVKM. The germline V and J ends were trimmed by 6 bases and 4 bases, with 10 bases remaining between them. This CDR3 has 13 amino acids. The CDR3 loop is CASRGSANQPQHF. The CDR3 DNA reads as TGTGCCAGCAGGGGCAGCGCAAATCAGCCCCAGCATTTT. Variable domain in full (rest from reference TRBV28 and TRBJ1-5): DVKVTQSSRYLVKRTGEKVFLECVQDMDHENMFWYRQDPGLGLRLIYFSYDVKMKEKGDIPEGYSVSREKKERFSLILESASTNQTSMYLCASRGSANQPQHFGDGTRLSIL.

This clonotype was observed at least ten times. V is TRBV20-1 and J is TRBJ2-7; TRBD2 is a possible D gene (5 bases). Germline CDR1 and CDR2: DFQATT and SNEGSKA (reference sequence). The CDR3 is 13 residues long. The V and J ends lost 3 bases and 2 bases respectively, with 11 bases between them. The chain's CDR3 is CSARTIGTYEQYF. In DNA, the CDR3 is TGCAGTGCTAGGACTATAGGAACCTACGAGCAGTACTTC.

The genes are TRBV7-3 and TRBJ1-6; perhaps TRBD1 as D (5 bases). Trimming removed 8 bases at V and 1 base at J, with 6 bases between. CDR3 length: 13 residues. Germline CDR1 SGHTA, CDR2 FQGTGA. The CDR3 DNA reads as TGTGCCAGCGGGGGGTCCTATAATTCACCCCTCCACTTT. Translating it yields CASGGSYNSPLHF.

Many counts were recorded for this clonotype. The chain recombines TRBV7-9 with TRBJ1-6; D is possibly TRBD1 (5 bases). V shed 1 base and J shed 9 bases, with 10 bases lying between them. Germline V lookup: CDR1 SEHNR, CDR2 FQNEAQ (reference sequence). The CDR3 contains 14 residues. CDR3 amino acids: CASSLGFGGSPLHF. DNA of the CDR3: TGTGCCAGCAGCTTAGGGTTCGGGGGTTCACCCCTCCACTTT.